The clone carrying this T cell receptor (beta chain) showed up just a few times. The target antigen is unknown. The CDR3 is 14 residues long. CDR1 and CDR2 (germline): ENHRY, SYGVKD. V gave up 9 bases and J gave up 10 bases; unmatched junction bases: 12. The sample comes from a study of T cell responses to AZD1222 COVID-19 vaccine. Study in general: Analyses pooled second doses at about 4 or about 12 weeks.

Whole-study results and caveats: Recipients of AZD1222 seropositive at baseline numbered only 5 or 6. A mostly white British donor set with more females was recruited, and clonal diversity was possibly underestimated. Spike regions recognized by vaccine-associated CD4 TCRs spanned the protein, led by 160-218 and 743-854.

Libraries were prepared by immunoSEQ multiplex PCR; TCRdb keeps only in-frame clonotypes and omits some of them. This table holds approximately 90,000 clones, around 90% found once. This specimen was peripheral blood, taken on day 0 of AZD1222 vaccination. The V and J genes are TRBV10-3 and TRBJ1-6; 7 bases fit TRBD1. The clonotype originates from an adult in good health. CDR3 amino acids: CAITGTVGRSPLHF. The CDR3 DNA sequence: TGTGCCATAACCGGGACAGTAGGACGGTCACCCCTCCACTTT.